What follows is one T cell receptor beta chain and its context. Its antigen is not identified. This sample was included in a study of T cells in tumors after PD-1 blockade. General study results and limits: After therapy, most expanded exhausted CD8+ clones were absent pre-treatment, suggesting clonal replacement.

Some clones are missing from TCRdb's copy, which holds only in-frame ones; the method was immunoSEQ multiplex PCR. The sample lists over 450 clones; 65% to 70% were seen once. The CDR3 extends over 13 amino acids. Germline-derived CDR1 and CDR2 are SGHTA and FQGNSA. The J segment lost 4 bases and the V segment lost 9 bases, leaving 7 bases of the junction unmatched. This chain uses TRBV7-2 with TRBJ2-7; 9 bases align to TRBD2. This sample comprised tumor tissue, obtained after anti-PD-1 treatment. This receptor was obtained from a human donor with cutaneous squamous cell carcinoma. This CDR3 reads CASGIAGVYEQYF. In DNA form, the CDR3 reads TGTGCCAGTGGGATAGCGGGGGTATACGAGCAGTACTTC.